The clone carrying this T cell receptor beta chain turned up a few times. Its antigen is not known. These data are taken from a study of CD8 T cells in ankylosing spondylitis. With 3 bases removed from V and 0 bases from J, the gap between germline ends came to 3 bases. Germline loops: CDR1 MDHEN, CDR2 SYDVKM. The CDR3 length is 13 residues. With molecular barcodes, quantitative 5'-RACE was used to make the TCR beta libraries. TCRdb re-derived calls from the 5' RACE reads in MiXCR, one entry per CDR3 protein. The profile shows about 500,000 distinct CDR3 sequences, less than 6% of them singletons. Broader study findings: Before this, some motif variants had been reported in reactive arthritis synovial fluid and blood. Clones linked to the disease showed a CD8+ phenotype. They occurred at relatively low frequencies in peripheral blood. From matched ankylosing spondylitis synovial fluid, disease-linked clones were reportedly recovered at significantly enriched levels. One TCR beta motif, made up of fewer than 10 highly homologous variants, appeared characteristic of ankylosing spondylitis blood.

The sample consisted of blood, either unsorted or a sorted T cell fraction (not recorded which). The chain is built from TRBV28 and TRBJ2-4; no firm D call. The receptor was derived from a male donor with ankylosing spondylitis. The CDR3 nucleotides read TGTGCCAGCAGTTTTACAGCCAAAAACATTCAGTACTTC. Its protein is CASSFTAKNIQYF.